What follows is one TCR beta chain and its context. This record belongs to a study of T cell changes during pregnancy in multiple sclerosis. Measured with immunoSEQ multiplex PCR; TCRdb has only the in-frame clones, and not every one. This sample yields more than 55,000 clones, of which 94% are seen a single time; around 3.2% belongs to the top ten. The V end lost 1 base, the J end lost 6 bases, and 13 bases lay between the germline ends. Germline V gene lookup returns CDR1 MGHRA and CDR2 YSYEKL. The CDR3 runs to 14 residues. The chain couples TRBV4-1 to TRBJ2-7; tentatively, D is TRBD1 (6 bases). The input for sequencing was CD8+ T cells from peripheral blood mononuclear cells, taken in the third trimester of pregnancy. The origin of this receptor is a female donor with multiple sclerosis, enrolled in a pregnancy study. The CDR3: CASSQARGAREQYF. In nucleotides, the CDR3 is TGCGCCAGCAGCCAAGCCAGGGGTGCTCGCGAGCAGTACTTC.